Shown below are 30 T cell receptor beta chains from a single sample sequenced in a study of blood T cell repertoires in COVID-19. Generated by immunoSEQ multiplex PCR, the TCRdb table keeps only in-frame clones and is missing some. In the table there are under 200,000 clones, 80% of which are singletons. The sample taken for sequencing was peripheral blood. Receptor source: a man between 65 and 85 years old with active or convalescent COVID-19.

Turning to this clone: This same CDR3 is encoded by further DNA sequences in the sample. The chain uses TRBV7-2 and TRBJ2-6; D call uncertain. Trimming removed 3 bases at V and 0 bases at J, with 3 bases between. The CDR3 is 14 residues long. Germline assignment: CDR1 SGHTA and CDR2 FQGNSA. The CDR3 coding sequence is TGTGCCAGCAGCTTGTACTCTGGGGCCAACGTCCTGACTTTC. Its translation is CASSLYSGANVLTF.

The gene calls are TRBV7-3 and TRBJ2-3, with 13 bases identical to TRBD2. The CDR3 is 21 amino acids. The J segment lost 2 bases and the V segment lost 2 bases, leaving 16 bases of the junction unmatched. Germline V lookup: CDR1 SGHTA, CDR2 FQGTGA. The CDR3 sequence: CASSLGGGLAGPSTHTDTQYF. The CDR3 DNA follows: TGTGCCAGCAGCTTAGGGGGGGGACTAGCGGGACCCTCGACCCACACAGATACGCAGTATTTT.

The chain recombines TRBV6-2 or TRBV6-3 with TRBJ2-5; D unresolved. CDR3 length: 15 residues. Germline V gene sequence: CDR1 MNHEY, CDR2 SVGEGT. V was cut by 6 bases and J by 1 base, with 15 bases left in between. For the CDR3, the DNA is TGTGCCAGCAGCACCCGAGGAATACTCCAAGAGACCCAGTACTTC. Translating gives CASSTRGILQETQYF.

For the CDR3, the DNA is TGTGCCACCAGCGGACGGACAGTCGGGGAGCTGTTTTTT. Translating gives CATSGRTVGELFF. The chain employs TRBV15 and TRBJ2-2; D may be TRBD1 (6 bases). The V end was cut by 5 bases, the J end by 7 bases, with 11 bases between. The germline V gene encodes CDR1 LNHNV and CDR2 YYDKDF (reference sequence). The CDR3 loop spans 13 amino acids.

The chain has TRBV5-1 and TRBJ2-1; 10 nucleotides align to TRBD2. CDR3 length: 12 residues. The junction had 4 bases not matched to a gene; V was cut back by 4 bases and J by 12 bases. Per germline, CDR1 SGHRS and CDR2 YFSETQ. CDR3 in amino acids: CASSLAGVVQFF. The CDR3 DNA sequence: TGCGCCAGCAGCCTAGCGGGGGTGGTGCAGTTCTTC.

J is TRBJ1-2 and V is TRBV4-1, with TRBD1 matching over 9 bases. From germline, CDR1 is MGHRA and CDR2 YSYEKL. This CDR3 comprises 16 residues. Trimming at V came to 4 bases and at J to 4 bases, leaving 10 bases not matched to a gene. CDR3 nucleotide sequence: TGCGCCAGCAGCCCGAACATCCGGGACAGGGTCTATGGCTACACCTTC. Protein sequence: CASSPNIRDRVYGYTF.

This clone has just one count. V and J are TRBV19 and TRBJ1-6; 9 nucleotides agree with TRBD1. CDR1 and CDR2 (germline): LNHDA, SQIVND (reference sequence). Trimming cost V 8 bases and J 3 bases; bases outside gene matches: 8. The CDR3 sequence is 16 residues long. The CDR3 DNA sequence: TGTGCCAGTGGCGGGACAGGGAACGGCTATAATTCACCCCTCCACTTT. Translating it yields CASGGTGNGYNSPLHF.

This clone was counted between two and nine times. J is TRBJ1-6 and V is TRBV28; weak D call: TRBD1 (6 bases). The CDR3 has 14 amino acids. Between the trimmed V and J ends, which lost 4 bases and 7 bases, there was a span of 11 bases. Germline V gene data show CDR1 as MDHEN and CDR2 as SYDVKM. CDR3 DNA sequence: TGTGCCAGCAGTTCGGGGGGGCAGAATTCACCCCTCCACTTT. Protein product: CASSSGGQNSPLHF.

The chain recombines TRBV28 with TRBJ2-7, with TRBD2 identical over 7 bases. Germline lookup yields CDR1 MDHEN and CDR2 SYDVKM. CDR3 size: 14 residues. Unmatched junction bases numbered 7, after V lost 2 bases and J lost 6 bases. CDR3 sequence (DNA): TGTGCCAGCAGTTTAGGCGGGAGCCGTAGCGAGCAGTACTTC. This translates into CASSLGGSRSEQYF. The whole variable domain, remainder taken from reference TRBV28 and TRBJ2-7, is DVKVTQSSRYLVKRTGEKVFLECVQDMDHENMFWYRQDPGLGLRLIYFSYDVKMKEKGDIPEGYSVSREKKERFSLILESASTNQTSMYLCASSLGGSRSEQYFGPGTRLTVT.

CDR3 amino acids: CASSLGGRASYEQYF. Written as DNA, the CDR3 is TGCGCCAGCAGCTTGGGAGGGAGGGCCTCCTACGAGCAGTACTTC. This chain joins TRBV5-1 and TRBJ2-7; TRBD2 matches 7 bases. The CDR3 contains 15 residues. The germline V gene encodes CDR1 SGHRS and CDR2 YFSETQ. The V segment lost 0 bases and the J segment 0 bases; nucleotides outside the gene matches: 3.

The CDR3 here is CASSYKTGYADTGELFF. The CDR3, as DNA: TGCGCCAGCAGCTATAAGACAGGGTACGCGGACACCGGGGAGCTGTTTTTT. The rearrangement links TRBV5-1 to TRBJ2-2; 7 bases fit TRBD1. The germline CDR1 and CDR2 sequences are SGHRS and YFSETQ. This CDR3 has 17 amino acids. V was clipped by 3 bases and J by 3 bases; unmatched bases: 11.

Here the CDR3 DNA reads TGCGCCAGCAGGGCAGGGGCCTCCTACGAGCAGTACTTC. Its translation is CASRAGASYEQYF. This chain joins TRBV5-1 and TRBJ2-7; tentative D call: TRBD1 (6 bases). The germline V and J ends were trimmed by 5 bases and 0 bases, with 9 bases remaining between them. Looked up from germline, CDR1 is SGHRS and CDR2 is YFSETQ. The CDR3 spans 13 residues.

The rearrangement uses TRBV12-3 or TRBV12-4 and TRBJ1-1; D perhaps matches TRBD1 (6 bases). V was trimmed by 7 bases and J by 5 bases, leaving 14 bases between them. This CDR3 is built from 13 residues. The CDR3 DNA sequence: TGTGCCAGCACCCAGGGGCGCCGAACTGAAGCTTTCTTT. It translates to CASTQGRRTEAFF.

The rearrangement joins TRBV27 to TRBJ2-5, with D uncertain. V shed 6 bases and J shed 4 bases, with 18 bases lying between them. This CDR3 has 15 amino acids. The germline V gene encodes CDR1 MNHEY and CDR2 SMNVEV (reference sequence). CDR3: CASSPGAARGETQYF. The CDR3 region has the DNA TGTGCCAGCAGCCCCGGAGCAGCACGAGGAGAGACCCAGTACTTC.

This chain joins TRBV5-1 and TRBJ2-1, with unresolved D. CDR1 and CDR2 (germline): SGHRS, YFSETQ. V lost 0 bases and J 6 bases, leaving 10 bases between the germline ends. This CDR3 is 14 amino acids long. In nucleotides, the CDR3 is TGCGCCAGCAGCTTGGCGACTCCTACCAATGAGCAGTTCTTC. Protein: CASSLATPTNEQFF.

V usage is TRBV24-1 and J usage is TRBJ2-3; 8 bases map to TRBD2. V gave up 5 bases and J gave up 0 bases; unmatched junction bases: 15. The CDR3 loop spans 19 amino acids. Germline CDR1 is KGHDR and CDR2 is SFDVKD. The CDR3 sequence is CATSAIQRGNPSSTDTQYF. The CDR3 nucleotides read TGTGCCACCAGTGCCATCCAGCGGGGGAACCCTTCTAGCACAGATACGCAGTATTTT.

In its sample, this clone was seen a few times. The chain carries TRBV5-1 and TRBJ1-2; 11 nucleotides line up with TRBD1. This CDR3 spans 16 amino acids. J was trimmed by 3 bases and V by 5 bases; bases with no gene match: 9. CDR1 SGHRS and CDR2 YFSETQ come from the germline V gene. The CDR3 here is CASRIVPGQGDYGYTF. Here the CDR3 DNA reads TGCGCCAGCAGAATAGTCCCGGGACAGGGGGACTATGGCTACACCTTC.

The genes are TRBV6-2 or TRBV6-3 and TRBJ2-6, with 7 bases that match TRBD2. The CDR3 spans 17 residues. The germline CDR1 and CDR2 sequences are MNHEY and SVGEGT. The V segment lost 1 base and the J segment 2 bases; nucleotides outside the gene matches: 5. The CDR3 bases are TGTGCCAGCAGTTACTGGGGAGGGCCTCCTGGGGCCAACGTCCTGACTTTC. Protein sequence: CASSYWGGPPGANVLTF.

The chain employs TRBV5-6 and TRBJ2-7; possible D gene TRBD2, 7 bases. In germline, CDR1 is SGHDT, CDR2 YYEEEE. Trimming stripped 0 bases from V and 0 bases from J, with 10 bases between. This CDR3 comprises 15 residues. CDR3 in amino acids: CASSLEGGSSYEQYF. The CDR3 region has the DNA TGTGCCAGCAGCTTGGAGGGGGGGAGCTCCTACGAGCAGTACTTC. The variable domain in full, with the rest retrieved from reference TRBV5-6 and TRBJ2-7, is DAGVTQSPTHLIKTRGQQVTLRCSPKSGHDTVSWYQQALGQGPQFIFQYYEEEERQRGNFPDRFSGHQFPNYSSELNVNALLLGDSALYLCASSLEGGSSYEQYFGPGTRLTVT.

This clone was observed at least ten times. The CDR3 nucleotides read TGTGCCATCAGTGAGACAGGGGAGTTTGAGACCCAGTACTTC. This sequence encodes CAISETGEFETQYF. V is TRBV10-3 and J is TRBJ2-5, with 7 nucleotides matching TRBD1. With V trimmed by 2 bases and J by 5 bases, 5 bases remained unmatched. This CDR3 contains 14 residues. CDR1 and CDR2 from the germline V gene are ENHRY and SYGVKD.

V usage is TRBV2 and J usage is TRBJ2-7; 11 bases map to TRBD1. V was clipped by 7 bases and J by 4 bases; unmatched bases: 6. The CDR3 is 14 amino acids. The germline CDR1 and CDR2 sequences are SNHLY and FYNNEI. The CDR3 here is CASNVRDRGYEQYF. The CDR3 region has the DNA TGTGCCAGCAATGTCAGGGACAGGGGGTACGAGCAGTACTTC.

V and J are TRBV4-2 and TRBJ2-7; D ambiguous. CDR3 length: 14 amino acids. Deletions cut 3 bases from V and 6 bases from J, with 15 bases between. CDR1 and CDR2 (germline): LGHNA, YNFKEQ. CDR3 bases: TGTGCCAGCAGCCAGCCGGGTCCCCTTGCCGAGCAGTACTTC. Translating gives CASSQPGPLAEQYF.

The V gene is TRBV2, the J gene TRBJ1-6; D is uncertain. CDR3 size: 15 residues. The germline CDR1 and CDR2 sequences are SNHLY and FYNNEI. V shed 6 bases and J shed 5 bases, with 14 bases lying between them. The CDR3 region is CASSGEVVNNSPLHF. The CDR3 bases are TGTGCCAGCAGCGGGGAAGTCGTGAATAATTCACCCCTCCACTTT. Complete variable domain (other parts from reference TRBV2 and TRBJ1-6): EPEVTQTPSHQVTQMGQEVILRCVPISNHLYFYWYRQILGQKVEFLVSFYNNEISEKSEIFDDQFSVERPDGSNFTLKIRSTKLEDSAMYFCASSGEVVNNSPLHFGNGTRLTVT.

The rearrangement uses TRBV6-5 and TRBJ2-7; 10 bases fit TRBD1. This CDR3 contains 14 residues. Germline V gene data show CDR1 as MNHEY and CDR2 as SVGAGI. The ends lost 6 bases at V and 7 bases at J; junction bases unmatched: 9. This CDR3 is CASRPGQGLGEQYF. The DNA of the CDR3 is TGTGCCAGCAGGCCGGGACAGGGGCTCGGGGAGCAGTACTTC.

V is TRBV28 and J is TRBJ1-4; D possibly corresponds to TRBD1 (6 bases). V dropped 7 bases and J dropped 8 bases, with 17 bases sitting between them. This CDR3 has 14 amino acids. Germline values: CDR1 MDHEN, CDR2 SYDVKM. Written as DNA, the CDR3 is TGTGCCAGCACCGACCCGGCAGGGGTAGAAAAACTGTTTTTT. It specifies CASTDPAGVEKLFF. Variable domain in full (rest from reference TRBV28 and TRBJ1-4): DVKVTQSSRYLVKRTGEKVFLECVQDMDHENMFWYRQDPGLGLRLIYFSYDVKMKEKGDIPEGYSVSREKKERFSLILESASTNQTSMYLCASTDPAGVEKLFFGSGTQLSVL.

About this clone itself: One end of the junction varies from germline; a read error may be responsible. The gene calls are TRBV2 and TRBJ2-3; weak D call: TRBD1 (6 bases). The CDR3 covers 11 residues. Germline loops: CDR1 SNHLY, CDR2 FYNNEI. CDR3 residues: CASSDRGTAKF. The CDR3, as DNA: TGTGCCAGCAGCGATAGGGGGACCGCGAAATTT.

The chain employs TRBV12-3 or TRBV12-4 and TRBJ1-2, with TRBD1 identical over 9 bases. Trimming removed 4 bases from V and 7 bases from J; junction bases left unmatched: 4. This CDR3 has 13 amino acids. CDR3 protein: CASSWDREGGYTF. DNA of the CDR3: TGTGCCAGCAGTTGGGACAGGGAGGGTGGCTACACCTTC.

The chain recombines TRBV5-4 with TRBJ2-5; the match to TRBD2 covers 10 bases. The CDR3 spans 15 residues. V trimming: 3 bases; J trimming: 1 base; junction bases outside the gene matches: 3. Germline lookup yields CDR1 SGHNT and CDR2 YYREEE (reference sequence). The CDR3 bases are TGTGCCAGCAGCTCAGCGGGGGGGAGCCAAGAGACCCAGTACTTC. This sequence encodes CASSSAGGSQETQYF.

The chain combines TRBV7-3 with TRBJ2-1; TRBD2 aligns across 11 bases. The CDR3 is 18 residues long. Trimming cost V 5 bases and J 4 bases; bases outside gene matches: 13. From germline, CDR1 is SGHTA and CDR2 FQGTGA. This chain's CDR3 is CASSHFPGTSGAYNEQFF. CDR3 coding DNA: TGTGCCAGCAGCCACTTCCCTGGGACTAGCGGAGCTTACAATGAGCAGTTCTTC. The complete variable domain, with remaining parts taken from reference TRBV7-3 and TRBJ2-1, reads GAGVSQTPSNKVTEKGKYVELRCDPISGHTALYWYRQSLGQGPEFLIYFQGTGAADDSGLPNDRFFAVRPEGSVSTLKIQRTERGDSAVYLCASSHFPGTSGAYNEQFFGPGTRLTVL.

This chain joins TRBV6-1 and TRBJ2-7, with 7 bases aligning to TRBD2. Germline-derived CDR1 and CDR2 are MNHNS and SASEGT. V was clipped by 0 bases and J by 6 bases; unmatched bases: 8. The CDR3 runs to 15 residues. The CDR3 DNA is TGTGCCAGCAGTGAAGCCTCATTAGTAGCGGGCGAGCAGTACTTC. This encodes CASSEASLVAGEQYF.